The clone carrying this TCR beta chain was seen at least ten times. Its antigen remains unknown. This sample is drawn from a study of regulatory T cells in long-lasting Graves disease. Study results and caveats: For persistent Graves' patients, TCR diversity was lower than for newly diagnosed ones. Examination was confined to peripheral blood, excluding thyroid tissue.

Indicated time point: newly diagnosed GD, antithyroid drugs for less than 3 months. RNA extracted from PBMCs served as the sequencing template. The peripheral blood volume drawn was about 9 milliliters, and it was collected into EDTA tubes. With iRepertoire HTBI primers and Arm-PCR of CDR3 regions, TCR beta libraries were built. In the original processing: In the combined samples, around 60 TRBV and 14 TRBJ segments were identified. TCRdb analysed the multiplex PCR reads with MiXCR anew, one entry per CDR3 protein. These V and J calls are TCRdb output, not the study's own analysis. The data hold 300,000 to 450,000 distinct CDR3 sequences, with around 15% observed a single time. The CDR3 runs 15 residues. The V end lost 3 bases, the J end lost 8 bases, and 16 bases lay between the germline ends.

The TCR sequence derives from a female donor with Graves disease. The material was peripheral blood mononuclear cells (PBMCs), obtained at new diagnosis, from a patient treated with antithyroid drugs. The V and J genes are TRBV12-3 or TRBV12-4 and TRBJ2-2, with D perhaps matching TRBD2 (5 bases). The CDR3 coding sequence is TGTGCCAGCAGTTTCGCACAGACTGGCGGGGGGGAGCTGTTTTTT. Translating gives CASSFAQTGGGELFF.